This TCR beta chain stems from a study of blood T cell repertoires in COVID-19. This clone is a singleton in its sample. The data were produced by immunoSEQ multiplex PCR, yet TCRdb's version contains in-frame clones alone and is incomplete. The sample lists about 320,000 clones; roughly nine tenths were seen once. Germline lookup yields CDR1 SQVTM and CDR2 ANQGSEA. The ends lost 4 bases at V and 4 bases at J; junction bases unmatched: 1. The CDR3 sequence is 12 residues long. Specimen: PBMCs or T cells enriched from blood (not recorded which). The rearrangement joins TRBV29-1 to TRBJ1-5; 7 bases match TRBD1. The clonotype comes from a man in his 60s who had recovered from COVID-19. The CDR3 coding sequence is TGCAGCGTTGGACAGGGTAATCAGCCCCAGCATTTT. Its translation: CSVGQGNQPQHF.